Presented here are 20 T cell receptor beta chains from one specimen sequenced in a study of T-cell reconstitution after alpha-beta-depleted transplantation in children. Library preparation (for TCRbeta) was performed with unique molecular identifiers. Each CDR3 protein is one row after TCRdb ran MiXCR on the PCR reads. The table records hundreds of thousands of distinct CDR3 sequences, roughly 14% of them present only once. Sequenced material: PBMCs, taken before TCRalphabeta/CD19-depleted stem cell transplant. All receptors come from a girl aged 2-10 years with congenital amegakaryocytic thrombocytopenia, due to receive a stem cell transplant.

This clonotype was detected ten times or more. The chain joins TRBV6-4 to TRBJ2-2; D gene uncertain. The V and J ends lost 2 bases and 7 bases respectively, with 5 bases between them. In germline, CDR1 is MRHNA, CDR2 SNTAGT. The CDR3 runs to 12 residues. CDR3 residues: CASSDGFGELFF. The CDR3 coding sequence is TGTGCCAGCAGTGACGGCTTCGGGGAGCTGTTTTTT.

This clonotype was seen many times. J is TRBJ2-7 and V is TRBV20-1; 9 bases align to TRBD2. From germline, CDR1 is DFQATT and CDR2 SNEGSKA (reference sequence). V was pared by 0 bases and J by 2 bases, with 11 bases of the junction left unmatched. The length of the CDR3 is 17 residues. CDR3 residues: CSARDQGSSGEPYEQYF. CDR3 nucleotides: TGCAGTGCTAGAGATCAAGGGTCTAGCGGGGAGCCCTACGAGCAGTACTTC.

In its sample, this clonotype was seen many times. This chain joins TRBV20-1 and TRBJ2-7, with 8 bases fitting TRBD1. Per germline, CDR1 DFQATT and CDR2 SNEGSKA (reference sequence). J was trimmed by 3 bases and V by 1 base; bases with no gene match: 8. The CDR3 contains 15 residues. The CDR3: CSARGPKTGGYEQYF. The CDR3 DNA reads TGCAGTGCTAGAGGTCCCAAAACAGGGGGCTACGAGCAGTACTTC.

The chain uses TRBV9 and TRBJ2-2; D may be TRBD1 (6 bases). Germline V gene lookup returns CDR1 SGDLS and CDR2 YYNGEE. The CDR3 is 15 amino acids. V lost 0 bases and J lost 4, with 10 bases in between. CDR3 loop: CASSVVDRPTGELFF. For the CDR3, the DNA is TGTGCCAGCAGCGTAGTGGACAGACCCACCGGGGAGCTGTTTTTT.

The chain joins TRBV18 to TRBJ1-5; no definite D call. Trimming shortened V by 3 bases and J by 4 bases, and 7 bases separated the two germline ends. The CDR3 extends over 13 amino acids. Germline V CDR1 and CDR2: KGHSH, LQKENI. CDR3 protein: CASSPDENQPQHF. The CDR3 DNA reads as TGTGCCAGCTCACCCGACGAGAATCAGCCCCAGCATTTT.

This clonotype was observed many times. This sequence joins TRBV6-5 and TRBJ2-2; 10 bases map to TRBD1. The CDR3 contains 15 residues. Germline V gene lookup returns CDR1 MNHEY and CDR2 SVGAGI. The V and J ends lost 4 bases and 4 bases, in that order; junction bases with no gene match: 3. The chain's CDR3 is CASSSRTGGTGELFF. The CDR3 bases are TGTGCCAGCAGTTCAAGGACAGGGGGCACCGGGGAGCTGTTTTTT.

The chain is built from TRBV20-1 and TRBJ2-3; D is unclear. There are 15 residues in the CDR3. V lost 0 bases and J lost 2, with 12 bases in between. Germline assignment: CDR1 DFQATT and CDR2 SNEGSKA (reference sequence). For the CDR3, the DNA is TGCAGTGCTAGAGATGGGCTTCCTATCACAGATACGCAGTATTTT. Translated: CSARDGLPITDTQYF.

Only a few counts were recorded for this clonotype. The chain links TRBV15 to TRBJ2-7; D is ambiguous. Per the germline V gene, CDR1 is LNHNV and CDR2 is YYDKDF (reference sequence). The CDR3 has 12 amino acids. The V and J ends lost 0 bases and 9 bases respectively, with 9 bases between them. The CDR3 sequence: CATSRDATVQYF. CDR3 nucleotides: TGTGCCACCAGCAGAGATGCCACAGTGCAGTACTTC.

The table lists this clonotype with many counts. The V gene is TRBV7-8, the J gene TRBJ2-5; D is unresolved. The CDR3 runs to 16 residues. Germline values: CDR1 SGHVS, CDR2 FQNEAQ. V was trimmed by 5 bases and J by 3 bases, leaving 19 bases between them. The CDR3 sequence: CASSPTGYNKKETQYF. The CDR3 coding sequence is TGTGCCAGCAGCCCCACGGGCTACAACAAAAAAGAGACCCAGTACTTC.

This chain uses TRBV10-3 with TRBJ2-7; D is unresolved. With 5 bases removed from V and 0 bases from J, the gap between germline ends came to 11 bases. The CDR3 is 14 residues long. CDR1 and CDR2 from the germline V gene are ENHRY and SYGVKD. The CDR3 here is CAISNLQHSYEQYF. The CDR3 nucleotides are TGTGCCATCAGTAACTTGCAACACTCCTACGAGCAGTACTTC.

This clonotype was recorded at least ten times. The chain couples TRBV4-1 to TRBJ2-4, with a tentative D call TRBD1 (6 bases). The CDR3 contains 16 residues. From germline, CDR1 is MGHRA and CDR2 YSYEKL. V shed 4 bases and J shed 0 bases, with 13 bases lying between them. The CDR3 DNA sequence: TGCGCCAGCAGCCCAGGGGACACCCTAGCCAAAAACATTCAGTACTTC. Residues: CASSPGDTLAKNIQYF.

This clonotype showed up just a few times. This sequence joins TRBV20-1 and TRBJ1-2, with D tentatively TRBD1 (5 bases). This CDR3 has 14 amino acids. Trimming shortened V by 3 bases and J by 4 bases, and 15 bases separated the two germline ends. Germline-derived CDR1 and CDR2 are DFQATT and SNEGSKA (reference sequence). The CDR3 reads CSASDPGLGYGYTF. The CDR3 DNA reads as TGCAGTGCTAGCGACCCGGGGCTGGGCTATGGCTACACCTTC.

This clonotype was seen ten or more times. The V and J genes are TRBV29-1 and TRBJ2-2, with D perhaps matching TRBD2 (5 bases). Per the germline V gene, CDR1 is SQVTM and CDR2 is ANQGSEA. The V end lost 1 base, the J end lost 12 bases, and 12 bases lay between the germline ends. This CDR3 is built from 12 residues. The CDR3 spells CSVEGPGRQLFF. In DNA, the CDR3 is TGCAGCGTTGAAGGCCCGGGGAGACAGCTGTTTTTT.

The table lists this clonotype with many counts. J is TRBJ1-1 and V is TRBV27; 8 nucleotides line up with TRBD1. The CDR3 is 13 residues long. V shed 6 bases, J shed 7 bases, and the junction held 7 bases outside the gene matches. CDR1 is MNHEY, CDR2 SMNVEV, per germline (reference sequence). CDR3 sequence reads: CASRGQGGGEAFF. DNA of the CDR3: TGTGCCAGCAGAGGACAGGGTGGGGGTGAAGCTTTCTTT.

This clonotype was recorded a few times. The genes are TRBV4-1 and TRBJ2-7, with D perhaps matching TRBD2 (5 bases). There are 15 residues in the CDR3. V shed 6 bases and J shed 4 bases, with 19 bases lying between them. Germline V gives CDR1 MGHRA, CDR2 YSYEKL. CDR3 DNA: TGCGCCAGCAGGGATCTTCTCGGACTGGGGTACGAGCAGTACTTC. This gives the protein CASRDLLGLGYEQYF.

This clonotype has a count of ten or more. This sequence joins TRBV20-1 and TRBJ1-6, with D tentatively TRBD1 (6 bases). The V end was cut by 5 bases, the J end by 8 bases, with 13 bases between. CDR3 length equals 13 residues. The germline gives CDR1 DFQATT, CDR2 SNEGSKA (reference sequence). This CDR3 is CSALRQEDSPLHF. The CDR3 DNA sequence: TGCAGTGCTTTACGACAGGAGGATTCACCCCTCCACTTT.

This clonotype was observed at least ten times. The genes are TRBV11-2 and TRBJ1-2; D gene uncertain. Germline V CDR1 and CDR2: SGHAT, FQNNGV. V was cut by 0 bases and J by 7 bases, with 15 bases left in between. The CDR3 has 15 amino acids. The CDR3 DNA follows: TGTGCCAGCAGCTTAGATCGTCGAGGGCCTGGTGGCTACACCTTC. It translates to CASSLDRRGPGGYTF.

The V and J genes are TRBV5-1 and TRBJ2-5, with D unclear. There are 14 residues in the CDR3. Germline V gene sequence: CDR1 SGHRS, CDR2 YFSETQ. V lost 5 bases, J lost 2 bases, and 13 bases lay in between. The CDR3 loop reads CASREGRIQETQYF. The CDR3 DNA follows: TGCGCCAGCAGGGAAGGCAGGATTCAAGAGACCCAGTACTTC.

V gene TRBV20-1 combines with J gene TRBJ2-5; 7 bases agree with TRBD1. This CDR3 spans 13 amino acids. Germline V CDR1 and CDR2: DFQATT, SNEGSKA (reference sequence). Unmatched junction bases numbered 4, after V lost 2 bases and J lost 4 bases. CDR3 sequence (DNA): TGCAGTGCTAGAACAGGGGCCCCAGAGACCCAGTACTTC. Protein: CSARTGAPETQYF.

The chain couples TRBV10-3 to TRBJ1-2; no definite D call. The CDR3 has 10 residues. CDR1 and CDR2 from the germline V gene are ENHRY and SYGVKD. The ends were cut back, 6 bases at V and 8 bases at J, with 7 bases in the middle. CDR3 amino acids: CAIRNEGYTF. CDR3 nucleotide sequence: TGTGCCATCAGAAACGAAGGCTACACCTTC.